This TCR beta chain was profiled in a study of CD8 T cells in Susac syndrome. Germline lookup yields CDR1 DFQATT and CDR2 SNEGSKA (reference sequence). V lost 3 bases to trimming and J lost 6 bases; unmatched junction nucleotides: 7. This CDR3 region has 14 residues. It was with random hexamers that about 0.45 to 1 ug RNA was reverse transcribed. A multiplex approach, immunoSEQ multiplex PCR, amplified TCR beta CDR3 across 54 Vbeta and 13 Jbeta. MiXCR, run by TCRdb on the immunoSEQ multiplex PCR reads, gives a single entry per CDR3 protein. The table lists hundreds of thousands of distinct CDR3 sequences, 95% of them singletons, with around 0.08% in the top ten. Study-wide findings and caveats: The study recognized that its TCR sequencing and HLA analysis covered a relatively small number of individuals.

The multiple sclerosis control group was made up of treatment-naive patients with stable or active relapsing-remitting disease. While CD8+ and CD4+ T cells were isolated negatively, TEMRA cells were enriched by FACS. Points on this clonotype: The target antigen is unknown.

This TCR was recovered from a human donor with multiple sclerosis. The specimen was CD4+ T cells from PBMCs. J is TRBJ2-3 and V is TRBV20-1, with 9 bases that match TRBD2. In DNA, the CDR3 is TGCAGTGCTAGTTGGCGGGGGGGCCGCGATACGCAGTATTTT. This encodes CSASWRGGRDTQYF.